A selection of T cell receptor beta chains follows, all from one sample in a study of identical twins. TCRdb fed the 5' RACE reads into MiXCR, producing one record per CDR3 protein. The sample includes more than 400,000 distinct CDR3 sequences, about 15% of them seen just once. This sample was shared with a second study, whose subject was yellow fever vaccine responses in identical twins.

Sequencing was performed on CD4+ T cells sorted from blood. These receptors all come from a woman aged 18-29 years in good health. CDR3s include the opening cysteine and the closing phenylalanine or tryptophan. A D gene is named only where the DNA matches it firmly. Rows give clone size only sometimes, using once, few, many, or a class for an expanded clone.

size,V,length,D,J,DNA,CDR3
NA,TRBV12-3/TRBV12-4,20,TRBD2,TRBJ2-4,TGTGCCAGCAGTACCCAGGGGGTAGCGGGAGTTCAGTTAGCCAAAAACATTCAGTACTTC,CASSTQGVAGVQLAKNIQYF
NA,TRBV3-1,15,NA,TRBJ1-6,TGTGCCAGCAGCCAAGATTGGGGGGATAATTCACCCCTCCACTTT,CASSQDWGDNSPLHF
NA,TRBV10-2,14,TRBD2,TRBJ2-3,TGCGCCAGCAGGGCCGGCGGGAGTGTAGATACGCAGTATTTT,CASRAGGSVDTQYF
few,TRBV5-1,15,NA,TRBJ2-5,TGCGCCAGCAGCTTGGGTTCTGATATCCAAGAGACCCAGTACTTC,CASSLGSDIQETQYF
NA,TRBV5-6,16,NA,TRBJ2-3,TGTGCCAGCAGCCGATTCGGGGGGCTTCCCACAGATACGCAGTATTTT,CASSRFGGLPTDTQYF
many,TRBV11-2,12,TRBD2,TRBJ2-1,TGTGCCAGCGGCGGGAGTGGCGATGAGCAGTTCTTC,CASGGSGDEQFF
NA,TRBV10-3,14,NA,TRBJ2-2,TGTGCCATCAGTGATTTCGAGTTGACCGGGGAGCTGTTTTTT,CAISDFELTGELFF
NA,TRBV12-3/TRBV12-4,14,NA,TRBJ2-3,TGTGCCAGCAGTCCCATGGCCTACCAGGGTACGCAGTATTTT,CASSPMAYQGTQYF
many,TRBV29-1,13,NA,TRBJ1-1,TGCAGCACATCCGGGACATCGAACACTGAAGCTTTCTTT,CSTSGTSNTEAFF
few,TRBV14,16,NA,TRBJ2-7,TGTGCCAGCAGCCAAATGTCTAGCCGGCTTCCCTACGAGCAGTACTTC,CASSQMSSRLPYEQYF
few,TRBV5-6,15,NA,TRBJ2-3,TGTGCCAGCAGCCGGGCTCCGGGGAGCACAGATACGCAGTATTTT,CASSRAPGSTDTQYF
many,TRBV29-1,14,TRBD2,TRBJ2-2,TGCAGCGTCAGGCTAGCGGGAAACACCGGGGAGCTGTTTTTT,CSVRLAGNTGELFF
NA,TRBV20-1,15,TRBD1,TRBJ1-2,TGCAGTGCTAACGGACAGGGTCATCTAGCCTATGGCTACACCTTC,CSANGQGHLAYGYTF
many,TRBV5-1,16,TRBD1,TRBJ2-1,TGCGCCAGCAGGTATGACGGGACAGTTTCCTACAATGAGCAGTTCTTC,CASRYDGTVSYNEQFF
few,TRBV12-3/TRBV12-4,16,TRBD1,TRBJ2-1,TGTGCCAGCATCCACCGTGGGCAGGGGGCATGGAATGAGCAGTTCTTC,CASIHRGQGAWNEQFF
few,TRBV20-1,13,NA,TRBJ1-1,TGCAGTGCCGAAGCCGCCGGTCGCACTGAAGCTTTCTTT,CSAEAAGRTEAFF
NA,TRBV19,16,TRBD2,TRBJ2-2,TGTGCCAGTAGTATCGGGCGGGACTACGGCACCGGGGAGCTGTTTTTT,CASSIGRDYGTGELFF
NA,TRBV29-1,12,NA,TRBJ2-4,TGCAGCGTTGATGGGTTGGGGGGTCTTCAGTACTTC,CSVDGLGGLQYF
few,TRBV5-6,12,NA,TRBJ2-3,TGTGCCAGCAGATCGGTGGAAGATACGCAGTATTTT,CASRSVEDTQYF
NA,TRBV2,15,NA,TRBJ1-1,TGTGCCAGCAGTGAGATCGGCAGCATGAACACTGAAGCTTTCTTT,CASSEIGSMNTEAFF
NA,TRBV10-3,16,TRBD2,TRBJ2-1,TGTGCCATCAGTGGTTGGCTAGCGGGAAAAGACAATGAGCAGTTCTTC,CAISGWLAGKDNEQFF
NA,TRBV7-9,13,NA,TRBJ2-7,TGTGCCAGCAGCTTACCACAGGGTCACGAGCAGTACTTC,CASSLPQGHEQYF
many,TRBV5-1,15,TRBD1,TRBJ1-6,TGCGCCAGCAGCTTGGAGGACAGGGTTAATTCACCCCTCCACTTT,CASSLEDRVNSPLHF
many,TRBV5-1,18,TRBD1,TRBJ1-4,TGCGCCAGCAGCGGAAACCGGGACAGGACCTCAACTAATGAAAAACTGTTTTTT,CASSGNRDRTSTNEKLFF
many,TRBV12-3/TRBV12-4,14,TRBD2,TRBJ2-1,TGTGCCAGCAGGGGGACTAACTCCTACAATGAGCAGTTCTTC,CASRGTNSYNEQFF
few,TRBV20-1,14,NA,TRBJ2-7,TGCAGTGCTCCCATGACAGTTATGGGAGTCGAGCAGTACTTC,CSAPMTVMGVEQYF
many,TRBV3-1,14,TRBD1,TRBJ1-5,TGTGCCAGCAGCCAGACAGGGCTCAATCAGCCCCAGCATTTT,CASSQTGLNQPQHF
NA,TRBV2,14,NA,TRBJ2-2,TGTGCCAGCAGTGTGGTCAACCCGGGTGGGGAGCTGTTTTTT,CASSVVNPGGELFF
few,TRBV10-3,14,NA,TRBJ1-2,TGTGCCATCAACATTGAAGGACTGAACTATGGCTACACCTTC,CAINIEGLNYGYTF
many,TRBV12-3/TRBV12-4,13,TRBD1,TRBJ1-1,TGTGCCAGCAGTCTGACAGGGACGACTGAAGCTTTCTTT,CASSLTGTTEAFF
NA,TRBV20-1,15,TRBD2,TRBJ2-3,TGCAGTGCTATCCCGACTAGCGGATACACAGATACGCAGTATTTT,CSAIPTSGYTDTQYF
NA,TRBV4-1,17,TRBD2,TRBJ2-2,TGCGCCAGCAGCAGTCAAATTGGCGGGAGTATCGCCGGGGAGCTGTTTTTT,CASSSQIGGSIAGELFF
few,TRBV12-3/TRBV12-4,16,TRBD2,TRBJ2-1,TGTGCCAGCAGACCCAGAAGCGGGGTGACCTACAATGAGCAGTTCTTC,CASRPRSGVTYNEQFF
few,TRBV12-3/TRBV12-4,14,NA,TRBJ2-2,TGTGCCAGCAGTCCCCTTCCGGGACCCAGGGAGCTGTTTTTT,CASSPLPGPRELFF
NA,TRBV28,17,TRBD2,TRBJ2-7,TGTGCCAGCAGCCCTGGGACTAGCGGGAGTAGGGCCTACGAGCAGTACTTC,CASSPGTSGSRAYEQYF
few,TRBV29-1,13,NA,TRBJ1-5,TGCAGCGTTGCTGATAATAGCAATCAGCCCCAGCATTTT,CSVADNSNQPQHF
many,TRBV5-1,13,NA,TRBJ1-1,TGCGCCAGCAGCCGGGACCTGAACACTGAAGCTTTCTTT,CASSRDLNTEAFF
NA,TRBV27,15,NA,TRBJ1-5,TGTGCCAGCAGCCTAAGAGACAGTAACAATCAGCCCCAGCATTTT,CASSLRDSNNQPQHF
NA,TRBV28,15,TRBD1,TRBJ1-3,TGTGCCAGCAGTTGGACAGGGGGAAGTGAAAACACCATATATTTT,CASSWTGGSENTIYF
NA,TRBV3-1,14,NA,TRBJ1-3,TGTGCCAGCAGCCAGGCGAGTGGAGGAAACACCATATATTTT,CASSQASGGNTIYF
few,TRBV5-5,13,NA,TRBJ1-1,TGTGCCAGCAGCTTGGGGATAGTCACTGAAGCTTTCTTT,CASSLGIVTEAFF
few,TRBV7-7,16,TRBD1,TRBJ2-3,TGTGCCAGCAGCCAGACCGGGACAGGGACCGGGGATACGCAGTATTTT,CASSQTGTGTGDTQYF
few,TRBV18,17,NA,TRBJ1-3,TGTGCCAGCTCACCCTATCTGGCAGGAAACTCTGGAAACACCATATATTTT,CASSPYLAGNSGNTIYF
NA,TRBV29-1,19,TRBD1,TRBJ2-1,TGCAGCGTTGAAGGAACGGACAGGGGGCGGGCGGGTTCCTACAATGAGCAGTTCTTC,CSVEGTDRGRAGSYNEQFF
NA,TRBV11-2,16,NA,TRBJ1-1,TGTGCCAGCAGCTTAGGGAGCGGGACGGTGAACACTGAAGCTTTCTTT,CASSLGSGTVNTEAFF
few,TRBV7-8,18,NA,TRBJ2-1,TGTGCCAGCAGCTTAGGCAGGGTCTCCCCTATTACCTACAATGAGCAGTTCTTC,CASSLGRVSPITYNEQFF
few,TRBV12-3/TRBV12-4,13,NA,TRBJ2-7,TGTGCCAGCACTAGCCGAGGACCCTACGAGCAGTACTTC,CASTSRGPYEQYF
NA,TRBV5-1,16,NA,TRBJ1-4,TGCGCCAGCAGCTCCGGTGGGGCGCGGACTAATGAAAAACTGTTTTTT,CASSSGGARTNEKLFF
few,TRBV20-1,12,NA,TRBJ1-1,TGCAGTGCTAGTGCCACGAACACTGAAGCTTTCTTT,CSASATNTEAFF
few,TRBV21-1,14,NA,TRBJ1-1,TGTGCCAGCAGCAAAGCGACAGGGGAGACTGAAGCTTTCTTT,CASSKATGETEAFF
NA,TRBV28,17,TRBD2,TRBJ2-1,TGTGCCAGCAGTCGCCGACCTAGCGGGAAGCCCTACAATGAGCAGTTCTTC,CASSRRPSGKPYNEQFF
NA,TRBV20-1,13,TRBD2,TRBJ2-1,TGCAGTGCTACCCTAGCGGGAGGGGATGAGCAGTTCTTC,CSATLAGGDEQFF
NA,TRBV7-8,17,TRBD2,TRBJ2-2,TGTGCCAGCAGCTCCGGACTAGCGGGAGGGGGTACCGGGGAGCTGTTTTTT,CASSSGLAGGGTGELFF
few,TRBV15,13,NA,TRBJ1-2,TGTGCCACCAGCAGAGATCTGTATGAAGGCTACACCTTC,CATSRDLYEGYTF
NA,TRBV5-1,17,NA,TRBJ1-3,TGCGCCAGCAGCGTGACGATCTCCCCGAGTCCTGGAAACACCATATATTTT,CASSVTISPSPGNTIYF
once,TRBV27,15,TRBD2,TRBJ2-7,TGTGCCAGCAGTACAGGACTAGCGGGACCCTACGAGCAGTACTTC,CASSTGLAGPYEQYF
NA,TRBV6-5,14,NA,TRBJ2-6,TGTGACAGCAGTTACTCGAAAAGTATTACAGGACTGGATTTC,CDSSYSKSITGLDF
few,TRBV6-1,13,NA,TRBJ1-1,TGTGCCAGCAGTGAGATCATGAACACTGAAGCTTTCTTT,CASSEIMNTEAFF